This T cell receptor beta chain comes out of a study of T cells of healthy individuals. TCRdb re-analysed the 5' RACE reads in MiXCR, keeping a single row per CDR3 protein. The sample lists 45,000 to 60,000 distinct CDR3 sequences, over 12% occurring once. Germline V gene lookup returns CDR1 LGHNA and CDR2 YSLEER. The CDR3 totals 12 residues. The V and J ends lost 0 bases and 9 bases respectively, with 6 bases between them. This sequence joins TRBV4-3 and TRBJ2-1; D call uncertain. The clonotype was recovered from a human donor in good health. The CDR3 here is CASSQDASEQFF. The CDR3 DNA reads as TGCGCCAGCAGCCAAGACGCCAGTGAGCAGTTCTTC.